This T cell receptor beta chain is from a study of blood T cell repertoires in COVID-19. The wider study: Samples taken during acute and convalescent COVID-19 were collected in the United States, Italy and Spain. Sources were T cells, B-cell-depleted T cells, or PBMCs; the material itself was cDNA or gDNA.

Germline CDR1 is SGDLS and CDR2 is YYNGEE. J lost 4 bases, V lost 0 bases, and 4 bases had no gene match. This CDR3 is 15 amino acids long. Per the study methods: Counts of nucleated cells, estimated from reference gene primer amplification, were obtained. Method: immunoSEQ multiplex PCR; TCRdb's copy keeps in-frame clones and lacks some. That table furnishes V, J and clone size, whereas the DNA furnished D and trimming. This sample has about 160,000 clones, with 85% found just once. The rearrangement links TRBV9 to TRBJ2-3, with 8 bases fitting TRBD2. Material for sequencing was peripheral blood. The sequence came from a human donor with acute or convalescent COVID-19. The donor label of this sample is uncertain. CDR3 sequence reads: CASSVDRGGSDTQYF. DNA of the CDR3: TGTGCCAGCAGCGTAGACCGGGGGGGGTCAGATACGCAGTATTTT.